A selection of T cell receptor beta chains follows, all from one sample in a study of T-cell memory formation after mild COVID-19. MiXCR, applied by TCRdb to the 5' RACE reads, yields one record per CDR3 protein. The table records 170,000 or so distinct CDR3 sequences, roughly 28% of them present only once. The sequencing sample was made of PBMCs or a T cell subset sorted from them (not recorded which). These receptors were obtained from an adult woman who had mild COVID-19 (a few samples of this study predate the infection). Cell type and time point are not known. CDR3s include the opening cysteine and the closing phenylalanine or tryptophan. Fields, in order: CDR3 protein, CDR3 DNA, J gene, V gene, D gene, clone size, CDR3 length. D genes are given only for firm matches. Not every row has a clone size; where given, it reads once, few, many or a size class.

CASSSTGALQPQHF TGTGCCAGCAGTTCGACGGGGGCATTACAGCCCCAGCATTTT TRBJ1-5 TRBV12-3/TRBV12-4 . once 14
CATSDSWQDNTGELFF TGTGCCACCAGTGATTCCTGGCAGGATAACACCGGGGAGCTGTTTTTT TRBJ2-2 TRBV24-1 . few 16
CASSPQGAYEQYF TGTGCCAGCAGCCCGCAGGGGGCCTACGAGCAGTACTTC TRBJ2-7 TRBV12-3/TRBV12-4 TRBD1 many 13
CASSDRGGGTDTQYF TGCGCCAGCAGTGATCGCGGGGGTGGCACAGATACGCAGTATTTT TRBJ2-3 TRBV10-2 TRBD2 few 15
CASIGGKGNQPQHF TGTGCCAGCATAGGTGGGAAAGGCAATCAGCCCCAGCATTTT TRBJ1-5 TRBV2 . . 14
CASRKDGSLDTQYF TGCGCCAGCAGAAAGGACGGGAGCTTGGATACGCAGTATTTT TRBJ2-3 TRBV5-1 . few 14
CASSLFPGQGSYSNQPQHF TGTGCCAGCAGCTTGTTCCCGGGACAGGGATCGTATAGCAATCAGCCCCAGCATTTT TRBJ1-5 TRBV7-8 TRBD1 . 19
CASRPRDRIHNEQFF TGTGCCAGCAGACCTCGGGACCGTATCCACAATGAGCAGTTCTTC TRBJ2-1 TRBV7-2 . few 15
CASSINGGSNYNEQFF TGTGCCAGTAGTATTAATGGGGGGAGTAACTACAATGAGCAGTTCTTC TRBJ2-1 TRBV19 . . 16
CATSDLTGGPQFF TGTGCCACCAGTGATTTGACGGGGGGGCCCCAGTTCTTC TRBJ2-1 TRBV24-1 TRBD2 . 13
CASNVGANYGYTF TGTGCCAGCAATGTGGGGGCCAACTATGGCTACACCTTC TRBJ1-2 TRBV28 . . 13
CASSLAGYGNTIYF TGCGCCAGCAGCTTGGCAGGGTATGGAAACACCATATATTTT TRBJ1-3 TRBV5-1 . few 14
CASTAGTGTYEQYF TGTGCCAGCACCGCCGGGACAGGGACCTACGAGCAGTACTTC TRBJ2-7 TRBV2 TRBD1 . 14
CASSPSLTSGTYEQFF TGTGCCAGCAGCCCCAGTCTAACTAGCGGGACCTATGAGCAGTTCTTC TRBJ2-1 TRBV7-6 TRBD2 . 16
CASSPQGPNTEAFF TGTGCCAGCTCACCACAGGGCCCGAACACTGAAGCTTTCTTT TRBJ1-1 TRBV18 . few 14
CASSPGQGRNQPQHF TGTGCCAGCAGTCCGGGACAGGGGAGAAATCAGCCCCAGCATTTT TRBJ1-5 TRBV12-3/TRBV12-4 TRBD1 . 15
CATSDSQGANTEAFF TGTGCCACCAGTGATTCACAGGGGGCGAACACTGAAGCTTTCTTT TRBJ1-1 TRBV24-1 TRBD1 few 15
CSAWTTGELFF TGCAGTGCTTGGACCACCGGGGAGCTGTTTTTT TRBJ2-2 TRBV20-1 . . 11
CASSLSVRGEQYF TGTGCCAGCAGTTTATCGGTCCGGGGAGAGCAGTACTTC TRBJ2-7 TRBV27 . . 13
CSAPGTGGLAYEQYF TGCAGTGCTCCCGGGACAGGGGGTTTAGCCTACGAGCAGTACTTC TRBJ2-7 TRBV20-1 TRBD1 . 15
CASRASYNEQFF TGTGCCAGCAGAGCTAGCTACAATGAGCAGTTCTTC TRBJ2-1 TRBV4-2 . . 12
CATSRDITGGEAFF TGTGCCACCAGCAGAGACATTACCGGGGGAGAAGCTTTCTTT TRBJ1-1 TRBV15 . . 14
CASTGLAGGTDTQYF TGTGCCAGCACTGGACTAGCGGGAGGAACAGATACGCAGTATTTT TRBJ2-3 TRBV2 TRBD2 . 15
CASRQDPLMRSLNTGELFF TGCGCCAGCCGCCAAGACCCTCTGATGAGGAGCCTAAACACCGGGGAGCTGTTTTTT TRBJ2-2 TRBV4-3 . . 19
CSALTGGADTQYF TGCAGTGCTCTTACGGGAGGCGCAGATACGCAGTATTTT TRBJ2-3 TRBV20-1 TRBD2 many 13
CAISTLAGTNEQYF TGTGCCATCAGTACCCTAGCGGGAACGAATGAGCAGTACTTC TRBJ2-7 TRBV10-3 TRBD2 . 14
CASRGEFRGSKNIQYF TGTGCCAGCAGAGGAGAGTTCAGGGGAAGCAAAAACATTCAGTACTTC TRBJ2-4 TRBV6-1 . . 16
CASSPGDRERAGDTQYF TGTGCCAGCAGCCCAGGAGACAGGGAAAGGGCCGGGGATACGCAGTATTTT TRBJ2-3 TRBV7-9 TRBD1 few 17
CASSQMVSHTDTQYF TGTGCCAGCAGTCAAATGGTTTCACACACAGATACGCAGTATTTT TRBJ2-3 TRBV9 . . 15
CSATRQGVSNQPQHF TGCAGTGCTACCCGACAGGGGGTCAGCAATCAGCCCCAGCATTTT TRBJ1-5 TRBV20-1 TRBD1 . 15
CSAVWGPPETQYF TGCAGTGCTGTTTGGGGACCCCCGGAGACCCAGTACTTC TRBJ2-5 TRBV20-1 . . 13
CASSQAGEQFF TGTGCCAGCAGCCAAGCGGGTGAGCAGTTCTTC TRBJ2-1 TRBV3-1 . few 11
CASSRLAGVWETQYF TGTGCCAGCAGTCGACTAGCGGGAGTATGGGAGACCCAGTACTTC TRBJ2-5 TRBV12-3/TRBV12-4 TRBD2 . 15
CASSFGPTGTQYF TGTGCCAGCAGCTTTGGACCTACCGGGACCCAGTACTTC TRBJ2-5 TRBV7-2 . . 13
CASSPGQNSNQPQHF TGCGCCAGCAGCCCTGGACAAAATAGCAATCAGCCCCAGCATTTT TRBJ1-5 TRBV5-1 . . 15
CASSRPDRGGTDTQYF TGTGCCAGCAGCCGCCCGGACAGGGGGGGGACAGATACGCAGTATTTT TRBJ2-3 TRBV7-2 TRBD1 . 16
CASSPVGTSGKYEQYF TGTGCCAGCTCACCGGTCGGGACTAGCGGGAAGTACGAGCAGTACTTC TRBJ2-7 TRBV18 TRBD2 few 16
CATSRDLGHNYEQYF TGTGCCACCAGCAGAGACTTAGGCCACAACTACGAGCAGTACTTC TRBJ2-7 TRBV15 . . 15
CASLSTGGYVGELFF TGTGCCAGCCTGAGCACAGGGGGCTATGTCGGGGAGCTGTTTTTT TRBJ2-2 TRBV12-3/TRBV12-4 TRBD1 . 15
CASSYAGGTQYF TGTGCCAGCAGTTATGCCGGGGGTACGCAGTATTTT TRBJ2-3 TRBV12-3/TRBV12-4 . . 12
CASSLRTSETQYF TGTGCCAGCAGTTTACGAACCTCGGAGACCCAGTACTTC TRBJ2-5 TRBV12-3/TRBV12-4 . . 13
CASSPGSSGRYNEQFF TGTGCCAGCAGTCCCGGGAGTAGCGGGAGGTACAATGAGCAGTTCTTC TRBJ2-1 TRBV12-3/TRBV12-4 TRBD2 few 16
CASSLERDYEQYF TGTGCCAGCAGCTTGGAGAGAGATTACGAGCAGTACTTC TRBJ2-7 TRBV7-9 . many 13
CSARVGGELFF TGCAGTGCTAGAGTCGGGGGGGAGCTGTTTTTT TRBJ2-2 TRBV20-1 . . 11
CASSASGTGHTGELFF TGCGCCAGCAGCGCATCCGGGACAGGGCACACCGGGGAGCTGTTTTTT TRBJ2-2 TRBV5-1 TRBD1 . 16
CASSPPISGGEKLFF TGTGCCAGCTCACCACCGATTAGCGGCGGAGAAAAACTGTTTTTT TRBJ1-4 TRBV18 . . 15
CASSLKPLSGGIDAFF TGTGCCAGCAGCTTAAAGCCGCTTTCAGGGGGCATAGACGCTTTCTTT TRBJ1-1 TRBV7-3 TRBD1 few 16
CASSPRRGGETQYF TGTGCCAGCAGTCCGCGTCGGGGGGGAGAGACCCAGTACTTC TRBJ2-5 TRBV27 TRBD2 . 14
CAWIRAGTGEETQYF TGTGCCTGGATCCGCGCCGGGACAGGGGAAGAGACCCAGTACTTC TRBJ2-5 TRBV30 TRBD1 few 15
CSARASWTSGSTDTQYF TGCAGTGCTAGGGCCTCGTGGACTAGCGGGAGCACAGATACGCAGTATTTT TRBJ2-3 TRBV20-1 TRBD2 many 17
CASRFRGGDTEAFF TGTGCCAGCAGGTTTAGAGGAGGGGACACTGAAGCTTTCTTT TRBJ1-1 TRBV5-6 . . 14
CASSPPRDSGELFF TGCGCCAGCAGCCCGCCTCGCGACAGCGGGGAGCTGTTTTTT TRBJ2-2 TRBV5-1 . . 14